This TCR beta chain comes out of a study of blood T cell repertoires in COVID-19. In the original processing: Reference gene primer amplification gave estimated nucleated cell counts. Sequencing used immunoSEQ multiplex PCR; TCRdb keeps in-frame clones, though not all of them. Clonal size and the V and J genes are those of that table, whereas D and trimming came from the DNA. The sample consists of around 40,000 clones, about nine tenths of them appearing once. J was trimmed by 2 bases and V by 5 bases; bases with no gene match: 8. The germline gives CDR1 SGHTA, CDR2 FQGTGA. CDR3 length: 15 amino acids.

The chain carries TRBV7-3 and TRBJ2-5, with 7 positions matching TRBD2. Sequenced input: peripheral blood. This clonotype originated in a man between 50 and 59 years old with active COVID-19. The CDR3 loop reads CASSLRAGLQETQYF. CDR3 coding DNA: TGTGCCAGCAGCCTCCGCGCGGGACTACAAGAGACCCAGTACTTC.